This T cell receptor (beta chain) is drawn from a study of blood T cell repertoires in COVID-19. Study details: Samples taken during acute and convalescent COVID-19 were collected in the United States, Italy and Spain. The cDNA or gDNA used as material had been derived from T cells, B-cell-depleted T cells, or PBMCs.

The length of the CDR3 is 14 residues. Germline CDR1 and CDR2: SQVTM and ANQGSEA. J gave up 10 bases and V 3 bases, and 9 bases lay outside the gene matches. Authors' processing steps: Amplification with reference gene primers provided the estimates of nucleated cell counts. Measured with immunoSEQ multiplex PCR; TCRdb has only the in-frame clones, and not every one. V and J calls and clone size are those listed in that table; D and trimming were worked out from the DNA. Here the sample spans 68,000 or so clones, around nine tenths being singletons. The clonotype originates from a man aged 70-80 years with active or convalescent COVID-19. The V gene is TRBV29-1, the J gene TRBJ2-1; 10 nucleotides line up with TRBD2. Sequenced: peripheral blood. The CDR3 sequence is CSVDLAGVIGEQFF. DNA for the CDR3: TGCAGCGTTGACCTAGCGGGGGTCATAGGGGAGCAGTTCTTC.